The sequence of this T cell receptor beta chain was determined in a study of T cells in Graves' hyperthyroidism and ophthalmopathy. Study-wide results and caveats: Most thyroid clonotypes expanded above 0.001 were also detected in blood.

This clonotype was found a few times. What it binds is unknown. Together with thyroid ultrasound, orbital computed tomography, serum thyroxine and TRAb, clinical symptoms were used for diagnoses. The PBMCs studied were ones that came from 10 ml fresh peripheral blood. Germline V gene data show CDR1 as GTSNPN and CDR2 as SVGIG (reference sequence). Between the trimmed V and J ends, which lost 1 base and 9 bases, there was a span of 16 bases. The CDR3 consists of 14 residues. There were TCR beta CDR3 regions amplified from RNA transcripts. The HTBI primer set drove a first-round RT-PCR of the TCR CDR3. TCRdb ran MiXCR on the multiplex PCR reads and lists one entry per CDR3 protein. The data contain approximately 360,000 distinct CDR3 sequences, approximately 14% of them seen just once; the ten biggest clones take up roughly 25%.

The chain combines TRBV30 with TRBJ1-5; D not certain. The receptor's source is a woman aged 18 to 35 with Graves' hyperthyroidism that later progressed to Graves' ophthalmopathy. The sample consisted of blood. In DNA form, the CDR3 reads TGTGCCTGGAGTGCCAGGACTTCATCTCGGCCCCAGCATTTT. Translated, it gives CAWSARTSSRPQHF.